This TCR beta chain was sequenced for a study of blood T cell repertoires in COVID-19. Study as a whole: The United States, Italy and Spain were the sources of the acute and convalescent COVID-19 samples. T cells, B-cell-depleted T cells, or PBMCs provided the cDNA or gDNA that served as material.

Seattle researchers signed up patients amid active infection and tracked them longitudinally. This clone was recorded only once. As originally analysed: Amplifying reference gene primers gave estimates of nucleated cell counts. Assay: immunoSEQ multiplex PCR; the TCRdb copy retains only in-frame clones and omits some. V and J calls and clone size are given by that table; D and trimming were obtained from the DNA. This table has about 250,000 clones, around 81% appearing once. The sample was peripheral blood. The sequence came from a person aged 70 to 79 with COVID-19, enrolled during active disease.

This CDR3 reads CASSLIDANTGELFF. The DNA of the CDR3 is TGTGCCAGCAGCTTAATAGATGCGAACACCGGGGAGCTGTTTTTT. The chain links TRBV7-8 to TRBJ2-2; D is unclear. The CDR3 sequence is 15 residues long. Germline V gives CDR1 SGHVS, CDR2 FQNEAQ. V lost 2 bases and J 0 bases, leaving 7 bases between the germline ends. Combining the CDR3 with reference TRBV7-8 and TRBJ2-2 gives the whole variable domain GAGVSQSPRYKVAKRGQDVALRCDPISGHVSLFWYQQALGQGPEFLTYFQNEAQLDKSGLPSDRFFAERPEGSVSTLKIQRTQQEDSAVYLCASSLIDANTGELFFGEGSRLTVL.